Given below is one TCR beta chain in context. This sample is part of a study of blood T cell repertoires in COVID-19. Study summary: Recovered Cohort 3 donors showed two negative PCRs, clearance, or symptom resolution.

Across 20 to 25 US areas, participants ranged in age from about 18 to 90 years. Here immunoSEQ multiplex PCR was the method, and the copy in TCRdb shows in-frame clones only, minus some. The table has more than 200,000 clones, around 87% seen once. The sample comprised PBMCs or T cells enriched from blood (not recorded which). This TCR came from a man aged 30-40 years in a cohort exposed to, infected with or recovered from COVID-19 (not recorded which).

The CDR3 loop reads CASRIFGDTMTEAFF. The CDR3 DNA is TGTGCCAGCAGGATCTTTGGTGACACGATGACTGAAGCTTTCTTT. The rearrangement links TRBV27 to TRBJ1-1; D unclear. The CDR3 runs 15 residues. Germline lookup yields CDR1 MNHEY and CDR2 SMNVEV (reference sequence). V shed 6 bases and J shed 5 bases, with 19 bases lying between them.